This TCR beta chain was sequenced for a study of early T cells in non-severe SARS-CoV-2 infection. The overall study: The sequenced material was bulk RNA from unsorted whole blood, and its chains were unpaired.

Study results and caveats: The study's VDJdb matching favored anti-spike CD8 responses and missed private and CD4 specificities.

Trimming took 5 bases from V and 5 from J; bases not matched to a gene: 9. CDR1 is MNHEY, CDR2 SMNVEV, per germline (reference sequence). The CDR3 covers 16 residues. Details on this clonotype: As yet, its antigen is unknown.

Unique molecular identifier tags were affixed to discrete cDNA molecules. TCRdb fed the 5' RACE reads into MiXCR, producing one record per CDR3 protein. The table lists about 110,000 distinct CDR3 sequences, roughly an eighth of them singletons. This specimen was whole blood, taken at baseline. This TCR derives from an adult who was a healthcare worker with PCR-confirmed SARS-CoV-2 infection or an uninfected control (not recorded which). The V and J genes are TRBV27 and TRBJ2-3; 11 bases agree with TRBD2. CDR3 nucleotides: TGTGCCAGCAGTCCATTAGCGGGGGGGCAGGGAGATACGCAGTATTTT. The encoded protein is CASSPLAGGQGDTQYF.